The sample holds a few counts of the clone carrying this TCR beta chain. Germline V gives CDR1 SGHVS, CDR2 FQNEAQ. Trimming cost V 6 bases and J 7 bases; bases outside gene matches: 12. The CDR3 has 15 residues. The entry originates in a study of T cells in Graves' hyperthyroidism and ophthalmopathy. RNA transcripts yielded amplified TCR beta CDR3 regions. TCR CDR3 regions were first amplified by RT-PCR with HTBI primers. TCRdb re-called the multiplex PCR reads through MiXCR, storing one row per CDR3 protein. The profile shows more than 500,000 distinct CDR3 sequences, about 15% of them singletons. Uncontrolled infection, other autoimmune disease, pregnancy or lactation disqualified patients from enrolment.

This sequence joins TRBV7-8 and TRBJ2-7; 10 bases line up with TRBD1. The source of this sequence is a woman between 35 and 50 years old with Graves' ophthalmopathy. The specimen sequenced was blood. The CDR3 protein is CASSWRGTGDVEQYF. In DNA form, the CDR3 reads TGTGCCAGCAGTTGGCGCGGGACAGGGGATGTAGAGCAGTACTTC.